This TCR beta chain comes out of a study of shared clonotypes between healthy human individuals. About the study: A few men and two women, aged 18 to 49, were donors.

Donors, healthy HIV-negative adults, lacked recent acute infections or vaccinations. Negatively enriched CD4+ T cells were divided by CD45RA into naive and memory. The method was immunoSEQ multiplex PCR; TCRdb's version includes in-frame clones alone and lacks a portion of them. The data show about 2 million clones, 95% seen once. Germline V gene sequence: CDR1 SGHNT, CDR2 YYREEE (reference sequence). The CDR3 consists of 15 residues. V lost 1 base and J lost 2; bases outside the gene matches: 3. This receptor was taken from a man aged 18 to 30 in good health. Material: naive CD4+ T cells sorted from blood. Subset in this sample: CD45RA+ positively selected. The chain carries TRBV5-4 and TRBJ2-1, with 7 positions matching TRBD2. The CDR3 region is CASSLTSEPYNEQFF. As DNA, the CDR3 is TGTGCCAGCAGCTTGACTAGCGAGCCCTACAATGAGCAGTTCTTC.